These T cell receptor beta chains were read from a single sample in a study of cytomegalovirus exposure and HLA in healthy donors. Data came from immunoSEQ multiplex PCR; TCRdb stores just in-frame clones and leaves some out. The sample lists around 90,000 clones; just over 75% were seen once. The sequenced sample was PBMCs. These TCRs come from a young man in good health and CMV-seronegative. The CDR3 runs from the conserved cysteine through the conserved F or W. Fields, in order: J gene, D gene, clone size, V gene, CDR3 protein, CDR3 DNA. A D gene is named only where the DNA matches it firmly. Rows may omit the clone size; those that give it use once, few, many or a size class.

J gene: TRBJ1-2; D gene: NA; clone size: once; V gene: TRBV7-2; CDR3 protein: CASSLAGQGTYGYTF; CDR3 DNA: TGTGCCAGCAGCTTAGCGGGGCAGGGTACCTATGGCTACACCTTC
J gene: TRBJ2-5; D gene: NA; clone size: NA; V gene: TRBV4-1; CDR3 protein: CASSQRDSQETQYF; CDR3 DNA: TGCGCCAGCAGCCAAAGGGACTCCCAAGAGACCCAGTACTTC
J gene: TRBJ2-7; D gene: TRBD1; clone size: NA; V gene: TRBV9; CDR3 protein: CASSAAGTGSYEQYF; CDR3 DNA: TGTGCCAGCAGCGCCGCCGGGACAGGCTCCTACGAGCAGTACTTC
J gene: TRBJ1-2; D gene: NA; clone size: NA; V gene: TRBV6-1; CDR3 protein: CASSVTTGYEGPYGYTF; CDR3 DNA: TGTGCCAGCAGTGTTACCACAGGGTATGAAGGCCCCTATGGCTACACCTTC
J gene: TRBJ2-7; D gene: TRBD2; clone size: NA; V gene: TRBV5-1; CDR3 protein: CASSLGGGGAYEQYF; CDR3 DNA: TGCGCCAGCAGCTTGGGGGGCGGGGGGGCCTACGAGCAGTACTTC
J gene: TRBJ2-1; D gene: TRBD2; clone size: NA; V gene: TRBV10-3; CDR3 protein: CAISAFSGGADEQFF; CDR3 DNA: TGTGCCATCAGTGCCTTTAGCGGGGGGGCGGATGAGCAGTTCTTC
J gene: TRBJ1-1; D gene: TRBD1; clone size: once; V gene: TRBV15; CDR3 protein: CATSTFGQGRTEAFF; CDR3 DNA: TGTGCCACCAGCACGTTCGGACAGGGGAGGACTGAAGCTTTCTTT
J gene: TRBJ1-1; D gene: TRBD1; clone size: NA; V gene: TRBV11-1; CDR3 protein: CASSLVRGLITEAFF; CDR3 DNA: TGTGCCAGCAGCTTAGTAAGGGGGCTTATCACTGAAGCTTTCTTT
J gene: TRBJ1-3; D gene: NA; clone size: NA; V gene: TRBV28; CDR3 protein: CASSPEGGNTIYF; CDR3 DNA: TGTGCCAGCAGTCCCGAGGGTGGAAACACCATATATTTT
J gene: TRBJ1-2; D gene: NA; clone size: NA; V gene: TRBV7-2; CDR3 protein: CASSDRPISYGYTF; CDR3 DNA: TGTGCCAGCTCTGACAGGCCCATCTCGTATGGCTACACCTTC